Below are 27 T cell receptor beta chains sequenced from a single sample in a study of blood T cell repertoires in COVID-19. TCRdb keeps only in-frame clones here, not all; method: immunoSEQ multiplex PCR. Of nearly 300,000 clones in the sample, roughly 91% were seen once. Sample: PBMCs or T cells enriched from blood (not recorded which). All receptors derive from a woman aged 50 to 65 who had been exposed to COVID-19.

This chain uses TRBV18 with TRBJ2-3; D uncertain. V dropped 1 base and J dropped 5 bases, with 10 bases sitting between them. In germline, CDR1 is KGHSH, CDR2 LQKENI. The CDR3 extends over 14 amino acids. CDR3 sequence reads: CASSPQQYGDTQYF. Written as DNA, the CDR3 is TGTGCCAGCTCACCACAACAGTACGGAGATACGCAGTATTTT.

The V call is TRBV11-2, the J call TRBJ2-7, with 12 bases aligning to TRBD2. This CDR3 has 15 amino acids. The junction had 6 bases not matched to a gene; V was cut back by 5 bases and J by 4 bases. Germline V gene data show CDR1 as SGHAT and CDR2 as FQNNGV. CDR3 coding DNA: TGTGCCAGCAGCCAACTAGCGGGGGGCCGGTACGAGCAGTACTTC. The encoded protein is CASSQLAGGRYEQYF.

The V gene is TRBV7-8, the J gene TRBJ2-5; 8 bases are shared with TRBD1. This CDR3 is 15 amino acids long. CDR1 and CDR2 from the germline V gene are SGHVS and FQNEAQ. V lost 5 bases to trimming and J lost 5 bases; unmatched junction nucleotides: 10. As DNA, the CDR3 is TGTGCCAGCAGCACGGCCGGGACAGGTTCGGAGACCCAGTACTTC. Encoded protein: CASSTAGTGSETQYF.

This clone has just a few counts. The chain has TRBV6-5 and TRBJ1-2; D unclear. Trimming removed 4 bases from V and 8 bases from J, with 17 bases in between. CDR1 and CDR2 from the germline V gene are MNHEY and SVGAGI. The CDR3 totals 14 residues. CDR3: CASSFKGVGKGYTF. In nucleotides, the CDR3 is TGTGCCAGCAGTTTCAAGGGAGTCGGGAAGGGCTACACCTTC.

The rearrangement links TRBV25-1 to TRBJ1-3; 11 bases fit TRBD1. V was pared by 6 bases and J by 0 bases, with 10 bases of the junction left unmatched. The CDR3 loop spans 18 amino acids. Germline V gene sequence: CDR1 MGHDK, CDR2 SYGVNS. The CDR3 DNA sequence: TGTGCCAGCAGGCCCTCCGGGACAGGGGGTTTCTCTGGAAACACCATATATTTT. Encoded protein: CASRPSGTGGFSGNTIYF.

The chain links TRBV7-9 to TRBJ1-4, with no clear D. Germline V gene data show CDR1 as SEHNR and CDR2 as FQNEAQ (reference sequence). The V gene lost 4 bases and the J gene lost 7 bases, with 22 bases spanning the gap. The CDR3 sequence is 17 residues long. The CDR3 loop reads CASSSPPETRGLEKLFF. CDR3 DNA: TGTGCCAGCAGCTCCCCCCCCGAGACACGCGGGCTTGAAAAACTGTTTTTT.

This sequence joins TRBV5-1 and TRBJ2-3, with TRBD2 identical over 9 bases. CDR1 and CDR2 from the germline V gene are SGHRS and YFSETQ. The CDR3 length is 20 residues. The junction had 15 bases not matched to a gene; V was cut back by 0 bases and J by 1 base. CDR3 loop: CASSLARSGGRSSRTDTQYF. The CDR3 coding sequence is TGCGCCAGCAGCTTGGCTCGTAGCGGGGGCCGTTCGAGCCGCACAGATACGCAGTATTTT.

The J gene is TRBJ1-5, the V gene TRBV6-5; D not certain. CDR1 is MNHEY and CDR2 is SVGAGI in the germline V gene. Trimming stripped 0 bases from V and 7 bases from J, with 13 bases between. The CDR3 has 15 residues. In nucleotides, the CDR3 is TGTGCCAGCAGTTACTCGCTCCCCGGGAGGCAGCCCCAGCATTTT. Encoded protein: CASSYSLPGRQPQHF.

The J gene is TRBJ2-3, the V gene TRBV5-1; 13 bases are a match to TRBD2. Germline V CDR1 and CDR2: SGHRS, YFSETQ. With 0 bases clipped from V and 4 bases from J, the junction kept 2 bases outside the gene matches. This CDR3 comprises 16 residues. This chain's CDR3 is CASSLGLAGGADTQYF. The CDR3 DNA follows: TGCGCCAGCAGCTTGGGACTAGCGGGGGGCGCAGATACGCAGTATTTT.

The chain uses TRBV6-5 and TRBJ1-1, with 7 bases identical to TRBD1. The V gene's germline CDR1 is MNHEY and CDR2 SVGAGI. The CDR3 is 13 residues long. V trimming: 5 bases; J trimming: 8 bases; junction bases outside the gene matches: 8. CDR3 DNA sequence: TGTGCCAGCAGTCAGATCAGGGGGTTAGAAGCTTTCTTT. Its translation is CASSQIRGLEAFF.

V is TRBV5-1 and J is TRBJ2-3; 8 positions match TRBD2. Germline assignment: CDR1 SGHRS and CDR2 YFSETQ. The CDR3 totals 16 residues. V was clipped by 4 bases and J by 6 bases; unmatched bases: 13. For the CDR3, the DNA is TGCGCCAGCAGCCCACCTCTGTCGGGGGGGCCGGATACGCAGTATTTT. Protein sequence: CASSPPLSGGPDTQYF.

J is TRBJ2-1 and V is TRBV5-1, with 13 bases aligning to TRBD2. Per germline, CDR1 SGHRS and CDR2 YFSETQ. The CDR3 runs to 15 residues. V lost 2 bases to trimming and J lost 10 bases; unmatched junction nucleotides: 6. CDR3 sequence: CASSFTSGGAREQFF. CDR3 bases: TGCGCCAGCAGCTTTACTAGCGGGGGGGCTCGGGAGCAGTTCTTC.

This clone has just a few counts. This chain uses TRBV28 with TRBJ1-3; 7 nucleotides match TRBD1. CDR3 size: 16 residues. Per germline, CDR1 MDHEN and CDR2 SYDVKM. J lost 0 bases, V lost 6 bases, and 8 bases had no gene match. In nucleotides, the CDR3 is TGTGCCAGCAGCCTGGACAGGTCGAGCTCTGGAAACACCATATATTTT. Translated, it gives CASSLDRSSSGNTIYF.

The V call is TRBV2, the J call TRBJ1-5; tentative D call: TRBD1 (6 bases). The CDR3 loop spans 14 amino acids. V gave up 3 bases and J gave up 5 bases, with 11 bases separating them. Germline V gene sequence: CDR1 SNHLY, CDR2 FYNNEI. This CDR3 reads CASSDVGGYQPQHF. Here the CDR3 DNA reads TGTGCCAGCAGTGACGTAGGGGGTTATCAGCCCCAGCATTTT. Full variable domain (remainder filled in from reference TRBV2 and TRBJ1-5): EPEVTQTPSHQVTQMGQEVILRCVPISNHLYFYWYRQILGQKVEFLVSFYNNEISEKSEIFDDQFSVERPDGSNFTLKIRSTKLEDSAMYFCASSDVGGYQPQHFGDGTRLSIL.

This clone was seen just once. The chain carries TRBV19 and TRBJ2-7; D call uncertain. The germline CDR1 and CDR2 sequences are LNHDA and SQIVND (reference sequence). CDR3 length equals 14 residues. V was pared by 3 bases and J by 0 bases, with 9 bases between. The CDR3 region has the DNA TGTGCCAGTAGTATTGGTTCAGGCTCCTACGAGCAGTACTTC. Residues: CASSIGSGSYEQYF.

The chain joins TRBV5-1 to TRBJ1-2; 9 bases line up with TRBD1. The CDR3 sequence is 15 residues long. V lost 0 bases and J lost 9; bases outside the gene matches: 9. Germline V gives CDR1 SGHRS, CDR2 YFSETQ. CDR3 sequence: CASSLAPGQGLSYTF. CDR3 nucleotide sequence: TGCGCCAGCAGCTTGGCACCGGGACAGGGTCTAAGCTACACCTTC.

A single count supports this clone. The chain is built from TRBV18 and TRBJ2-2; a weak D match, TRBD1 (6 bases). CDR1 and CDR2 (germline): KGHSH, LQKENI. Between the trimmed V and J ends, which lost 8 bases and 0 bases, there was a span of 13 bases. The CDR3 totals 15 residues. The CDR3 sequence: CASRARDTNTGELFF. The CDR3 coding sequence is TGTGCCAGCCGCGCCAGGGACACGAACACCGGGGAGCTGTTTTTT. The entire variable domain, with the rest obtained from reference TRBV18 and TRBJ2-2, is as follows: NAGVMQNPRHLVRRRGQEARLRCSPMKGHSHVYWYRQLPEEGLKFMVYLQKENIIDESGMPKERFSAEFPKEGPSILRIQQVVRGDSAAYFCASRARDTNTGELFFGEGSRLTVL.

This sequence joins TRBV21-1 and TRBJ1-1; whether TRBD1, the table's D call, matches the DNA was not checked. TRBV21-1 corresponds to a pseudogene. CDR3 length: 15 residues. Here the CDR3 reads CASSRESQGHTEAFF. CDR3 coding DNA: TGTGCCAGCAGCAGAGAATCACAGGGACACACTGAAGCTTTCTTT.

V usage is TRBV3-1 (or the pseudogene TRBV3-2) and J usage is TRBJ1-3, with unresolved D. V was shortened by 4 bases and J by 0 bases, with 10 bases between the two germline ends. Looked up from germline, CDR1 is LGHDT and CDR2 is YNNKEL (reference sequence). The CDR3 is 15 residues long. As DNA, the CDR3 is TGTGCCAGCAGCCCCAACAGATACTCTGGAAACACCATATATTTT. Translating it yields CASSPNRYSGNTIYF.

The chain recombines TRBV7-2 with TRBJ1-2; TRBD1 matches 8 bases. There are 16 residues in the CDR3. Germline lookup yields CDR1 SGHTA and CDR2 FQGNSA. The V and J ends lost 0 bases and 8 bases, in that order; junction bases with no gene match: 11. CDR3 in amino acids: CASSLAPPGQAQGYTF. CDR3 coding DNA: TGTGCCAGCAGCTTAGCCCCCCCGGGACAGGCTCAAGGCTACACCTTC.

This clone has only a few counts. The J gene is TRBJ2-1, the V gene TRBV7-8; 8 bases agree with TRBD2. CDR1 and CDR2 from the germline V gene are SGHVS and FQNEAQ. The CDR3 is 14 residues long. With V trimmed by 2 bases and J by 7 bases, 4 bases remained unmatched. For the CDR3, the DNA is TGTGCCAGCAGCTTACGGGGGGGATTAAATGAGCAGTTCTTC. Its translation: CASSLRGGLNEQFF.

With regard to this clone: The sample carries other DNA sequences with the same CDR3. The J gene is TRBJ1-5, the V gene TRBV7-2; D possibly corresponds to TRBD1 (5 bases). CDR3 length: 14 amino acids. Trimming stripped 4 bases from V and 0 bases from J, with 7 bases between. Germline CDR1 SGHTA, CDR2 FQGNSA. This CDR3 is CASSSDSSNQPQHF. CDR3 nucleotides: TGTGCCAGCAGCTCAGACAGTAGCAATCAGCCCCAGCATTTT. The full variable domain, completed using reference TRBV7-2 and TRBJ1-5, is GAGVSQSPSNKVTEKGKDVELRCDPISGHTALYWYRQSLGQGLEFLIYFQGNSAPDKSGLPSDRFSAERTGGSVSTLTIQRTQQEDSAVYLCASSSDSSNQPQHFGDGTRLSIL.

DNA of the CDR3: TGTGCCAGCAAACCGGGACAGGGAAACAATGAGCAGTTCTTC. This translates into CASKPGQGNNEQFF. V gene TRBV2 combines with J gene TRBJ2-1, with TRBD1 matching over 9 bases. The CDR3 loop spans 14 amino acids. Unmatched junction bases numbered 6, after V lost 7 bases and J lost 5 bases. Germline V gives CDR1 SNHLY, CDR2 FYNNEI.

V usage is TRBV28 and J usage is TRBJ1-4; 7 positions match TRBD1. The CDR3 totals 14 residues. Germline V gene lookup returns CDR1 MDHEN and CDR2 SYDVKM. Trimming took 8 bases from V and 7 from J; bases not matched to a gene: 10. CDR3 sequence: CASLRPGQVEKLFF. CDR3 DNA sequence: TGTGCCAGCCTTAGACCTGGACAGGTTGAAAAACTGTTTTTT.

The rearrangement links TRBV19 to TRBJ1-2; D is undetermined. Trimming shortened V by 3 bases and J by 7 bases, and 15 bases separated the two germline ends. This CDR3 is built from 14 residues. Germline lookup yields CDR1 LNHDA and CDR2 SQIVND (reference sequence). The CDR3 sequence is CASSIVRLEAGYTF. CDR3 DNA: TGTGCCAGTAGTATTGTACGCCTGGAGGCTGGCTACACCTTC. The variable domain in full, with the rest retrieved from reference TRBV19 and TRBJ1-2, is DGGITQSPKYLFRKEGQNVTLSCEQNLNHDAMYWYRQDPGQGLRLIYYSQIVNDFQKGDIAEGYSVSREKKESFPLTVTSAQKNPTAFYLCASSIVRLEAGYTFGSGTRLTVV.

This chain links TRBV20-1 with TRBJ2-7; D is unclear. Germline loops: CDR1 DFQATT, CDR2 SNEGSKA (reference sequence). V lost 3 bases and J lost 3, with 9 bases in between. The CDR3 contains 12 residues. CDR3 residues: CSASQSSYEQYF. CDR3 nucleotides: TGCAGTGCTAGTCAGTCCAGCTACGAGCAGTACTTC.

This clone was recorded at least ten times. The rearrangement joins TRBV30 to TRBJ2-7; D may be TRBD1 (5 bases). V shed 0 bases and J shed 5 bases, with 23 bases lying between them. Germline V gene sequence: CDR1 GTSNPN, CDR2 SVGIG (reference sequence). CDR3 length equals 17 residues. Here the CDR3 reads CAWSVGQGKVRVDEQYF. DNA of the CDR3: TGTGCCTGGAGTGTAGGGCAGGGTAAGGTTAGAGTGGACGAGCAGTACTTC.